This section outlines one T cell receptor (beta chain) sequence together with its context. Its antigen is currently unknown. Time point meaning: 266 days after commencement of treatment, after nivolumab therapy. Noted treatment: AdE1-LMPpoly-expanded autologous EBV-specific T-cell therapy followed by anti-PD-1 nivolumab. The table came from immunoSEQ multiplex PCR; TCRdb's copy has only in-frame clones and leaves some out. Among around 19,000 clones listed, under 90% were seen once. This CDR3 spans 18 amino acids. Germline-derived CDR1 and CDR2 are MNHNS and SASEGT. J lost 2 bases, V lost 2 bases, and 9 bases had no gene match. This sample was included in a study of EBV T-cell therapy then PD-1 blockade in nasopharyngeal carcinoma.

The sample in question was CD8+ T cells from blood, obtained at roughly day 270 from a patient whose treatment included autologous EBV-specific T cells and nivolumab. This chain joins TRBV6-1 and TRBJ2-6; 7 nucleotides match TRBD2. The sequence was collected from a man aged 35 to 55 with nasopharyngeal carcinoma. CDR3 DNA sequence: TGTGCCAGCAGTGAAATGGGCGGGGGTGAGGCTGGGGCCAACGTCCTGACTTTC. Protein: CASSEMGGGEAGANVLTF.